This TCR beta chain was obtained from a study of blood T cell repertoires in COVID-19. Study details: T cells, B-cell-depleted T cells, or PBMCs provided the cDNA or gDNA that served as material.

Some clones are missing from TCRdb's copy, which holds only in-frame ones; the method was immunoSEQ multiplex PCR. The repertoire has about 160,000 clones, more than 75% of them found once; the top ten carry around 5%. The germline gives CDR1 MNHNS, CDR2 SASEGT. V was clipped by 4 bases and J by 2 bases; unmatched bases: 7. CDR3 length: 16 residues. The sample comprised peripheral blood. The rearrangement joins TRBV6-1 to TRBJ2-1; 8 bases map to TRBD2. The TCR originated in a woman between 50 and 59 years old with COVID-19, enrolled during active disease. The CDR3 sequence: CASSGLRTSTYNEQFF. The CDR3 nucleotides read TGTGCCAGCAGTGGGCTCCGGACTAGCACCTACAATGAGCAGTTCTTC.